The next 29 T cell receptor beta chains were all read from a single sample in a study of CD8 T cells in Susac syndrome. RNA, at about 0.5 to 1 ug, was reverse transcribed with random hexamers. TCRdb re-derived calls from the immunoSEQ multiplex PCR reads in MiXCR, one entry per CDR3 protein. The sample holds around 160,000 distinct CDR3 sequences; around 94% are singletons and the top ten take roughly 0.14%. Sequencing used CD4+ T cells from PBMCs. The receptor set was obtained from a human donor in good health.

This clonotype was picked up a small number of times. CDR3: CASSLDPTDTQYF. For the CDR3, the DNA is TGTGCCAGCAGCTTAGACCCCACAGATACGCAGTATTTT. The rearrangement uses TRBV11-2 and TRBJ2-3, with D hard to call. Per germline, CDR1 SGHAT and CDR2 FQNNGV. Trimming left V 0 bases short and J 2 bases short, with 3 bases between. The CDR3 runs to 13 residues.

The chain employs TRBV20-1 and TRBJ2-1; perhaps TRBD2 as D (6 bases). The ends were cut back, 6 bases at V and 1 base at J, with 13 bases in the middle. Germline V gene sequence: CDR1 DFQATT, CDR2 SNEGSKA (reference sequence). The CDR3 runs 14 residues. The CDR3 DNA sequence: TGCAGTGCCCCGCGGGACTTTTCCTACAATGAGCAGTTCTTC. Translating gives CSAPRDFSYNEQFF.

The J gene is TRBJ2-5, the V gene TRBV7-8; either TRBD1 or TRBD2 may fit D (5 bases each). Trimming pared 2 bases from V and 7 bases from J, leaving 14 bases between. Germline loops: CDR1 SGHVS, CDR2 FQNEAQ. The CDR3 consists of 14 residues. The chain's CDR3 is CASSLTGTSVTQYF. The CDR3 DNA follows: TGTGCCAGCAGCTTAACTGGGACCTCGGTGACCCAGTACTTC. Together with reference TRBV7-8 and TRBJ2-5, the CDR3 gives the full variable domain: GAGVSQSPRYKVAKRGQDVALRCDPISGHVSLFWYQQALGQGPEFLTYFQNEAQLDKSGLPSDRFFAERPEGSVSTLKIQRTQQEDSAVYLCASSLTGTSVTQYFGPGTRLLVL.

The V call is TRBV2, the J call TRBJ2-3; possible D gene TRBD1, 6 bases. The germline V gene encodes CDR1 SNHLY and CDR2 FYNNEI. The V end lost 7 bases, the J end lost 6 bases, and 8 bases lay between the germline ends. This CDR3 has 11 amino acids. CDR3: CASTTGDTQYF. CDR3 coding DNA: TGTGCCAGCACCACAGGGGATACGCAGTATTTT.

J is TRBJ1-5 and V is TRBV27; a weak D match, TRBD1 (6 bases). CDR1 and CDR2 from the germline V gene are MNHEY and SMNVEV (reference sequence). Trimming pared 2 bases from V and 5 bases from J, leaving 10 bases between. The CDR3 is made up of 14 amino acids. The CDR3 here is CASSLNGGYQPQHF. In DNA, the CDR3 is TGTGCCAGCAGTTTAAACGGGGGCTATCAGCCCCAGCATTTT.

This sequence joins TRBV29-1 and TRBJ2-3; possible D gene TRBD1, 6 bases. The V gene lost 3 bases and the J gene lost 6 bases, with 19 bases spanning the gap. The CDR3 is made up of 15 amino acids. Germline CDR1 is SQVTM and CDR2 is ANQGSEA. The CDR3 DNA follows: TGCAGCGTTGACCCACAGGGTCAACCAACGGATACGCAGTATTTT. Amino acid sequence: CSVDPQGQPTDTQYF.

This rearrangement joins TRBV7-2 to TRBJ1-6, with 7 nucleotides matching TRBD1. CDR3 length: 15 residues. Trimming cost V 0 bases and J 10 bases; bases outside gene matches: 6. Germline-derived CDR1 and CDR2 are SGHTA and FQGNSA. CDR3 in amino acids: CASSLAGRGQSPLHF. As DNA, the CDR3 is TGTGCCAGCAGCTTAGCTGGTAGGGGGCAATCACCCCTCCACTTT.

V usage is TRBV20-1 and J usage is TRBJ2-5, with a weak D call TRBD2 (6 bases). V gave up 0 bases and J gave up 5 bases, with 13 bases separating them. Germline V lookup: CDR1 DFQATT, CDR2 SNEGSKA (reference sequence). The CDR3 spans 14 residues. The CDR3 DNA reads as TGCAGTGCTAGAGATCGGAGGGGCGGGGAGACCCAGTACTTC. Its protein is CSARDRRGGETQYF.

This clonotype is a singleton in its sample. V gene TRBV29-1 combines with J gene TRBJ2-1, with TRBD1 matching 7 bases. The CDR3 runs 13 residues. Unmatched junction bases numbered 6, after V lost 7 bases and J lost 3 bases. Per germline, CDR1 SQVTM and CDR2 ANQGSEA. Here the CDR3 reads CSAEDRFYNEQFF. The CDR3 DNA follows: TGCAGCGCTGAGGACAGGTTCTACAATGAGCAGTTCTTC.

The V gene is TRBV6-6, the J gene TRBJ1-6; TRBD1 matches 7 bases. The CDR3 is 15 amino acids. V shed 5 bases and J 7 bases; nucleotides not matched to a gene: 8. The V gene's germline CDR1 is MNHNY and CDR2 SVGAGI (reference sequence). DNA of the CDR3: TGTGCCAGCAGTGCCCTACAGGGGAGGAATTCACCCCTCCACTTT. Translation gives CASSALQGRNSPLHF.

The chain has TRBV7-2 and TRBJ1-1; D not certain. This CDR3 has 13 amino acids. The germline gives CDR1 SGHTA, CDR2 FQGNSA. V was shortened by 1 base and J by 7 bases, with 10 bases between the two germline ends. DNA for the CDR3: TGTGCCAGCAGCTTAGGAGGAGCAGATGAAGCTTTCTTT. Encoded protein: CASSLGGADEAFF.

The V gene is TRBV7-9, the J gene TRBJ1-1; TRBD1 might be the D (5 bases). The CDR3 runs 15 residues. The V and J ends lost 1 base and 1 base respectively, with 10 bases between them. CDR1 and CDR2 (germline): SEHNR, FQNEAQ (reference sequence). The CDR3 region has the DNA TGTGCCAGCAGCTTAGTGGGACCTAGGAACACTGAAGCTTTCTTT. This encodes CASSLVGPRNTEAFF.

The chain carries TRBV27 and TRBJ2-7; 11 nucleotides line up with TRBD2. Germline V CDR1 and CDR2: MNHEY, SMNVEV (reference sequence). J lost 3 bases, V lost 5 bases, and 15 bases had no gene match. This CDR3 contains 18 residues. The CDR3 here is CASSKIVTTSGGLYEQYF. CDR3 in DNA: TGTGCCAGCAGTAAGATCGTCACTACTAGCGGGGGACTCTACGAGCAGTACTTC.

The chain has TRBV12-3 or TRBV12-4 and TRBJ2-1; unclear D gene. The CDR3 loop spans 14 amino acids. The V end was cut by 7 bases, the J end by 7 bases, with 17 bases between. Here the CDR3 reads CASTTSGLDNEQFF. The CDR3 DNA reads as TGTGCCAGCACCACCTCTGGGCTAGATAATGAGCAGTTCTTC.

The chain joins TRBV14 to TRBJ1-2; 7 nucleotides match TRBD1. CDR1 is SGHDN, CDR2 FVKESK, per germline. This CDR3 has 13 amino acids. V was pared by 1 base and J by 8 bases, with 4 bases of the junction left unmatched. This CDR3 is CASSQGQGGGYTF. In DNA, the CDR3 is TGTGCCAGCAGCCAAGGACAGGGAGGAGGCTACACCTTC.

The chain combines TRBV24-1 with TRBJ1-2, with no clear D. CDR1 KGHDR and CDR2 SFDVKD come from the germline V gene. The CDR3 length is 13 residues. V was shortened by 9 bases and J by 6 bases, with 16 bases between the two germline ends. CDR3 coding DNA: TGTGCCACCCAGGACGGCCCCGGGGATGGCTACACCTTC. As protein: CATQDGPGDGYTF.

This chain connects TRBV6-2 or TRBV6-3 to TRBJ2-7; D not resolved. Germline V gene data show CDR1 as MNHEY and CDR2 as SVGEGT. V shed 2 bases and J shed 4 bases, with 6 bases lying between them. CDR3 length: 12 residues. CDR3 nucleotides: TGTGCCAGCAGTTACGTGGGTTACGAGCAGTACTTC. Amino acid sequence: CASSYVGYEQYF.

This sequence joins TRBV7-9 and TRBJ2-7, with D perhaps matching TRBD2 (5 bases). V lost 5 bases, J lost 6 bases, and 11 bases lay in between. The CDR3 runs to 12 residues. Germline CDR1 and CDR2: SEHNR and FQNEAQ (reference sequence). CDR3 residues: CASSLYGIEQYF. The CDR3 region has the DNA TGTGCCAGCAGCCTCTACGGGATCGAGCAGTACTTC.

The chain has TRBV12-3 or TRBV12-4 and TRBJ1-2; the D gene is possibly TRBD1 (5 bases). The CDR3 has 12 amino acids. Trimming removed 2 bases from V and 4 bases from J, with 5 bases in between. The CDR3 reads CASSLQGYGYTF. The CDR3 DNA reads TGTGCCAGCAGTTTACAGGGCTATGGCTACACCTTC.

The rearrangement links TRBV29-1 to TRBJ1-5; a weak D match, TRBD1 (5 bases). V lost 6 bases and J 5 bases, leaving 14 bases between the germline ends. CDR1 and CDR2 from the germline V gene are SQVTM and ANQGSEA. The CDR3 sequence is 13 residues long. The CDR3 spells CSVRGAYDQPQHF. The CDR3, as DNA: TGCAGCGTCCGAGGGGCGTATGATCAGCCCCAGCATTTT.

The V and J genes are TRBV20-1 and TRBJ2-6; D may be TRBD1 (6 bases). The germline V and J ends were trimmed by 6 bases and 0 bases, with 9 bases remaining between them. Germline V gives CDR1 DFQATT, CDR2 SNEGSKA (reference sequence). The CDR3 contains 14 residues. Written as DNA, the CDR3 is TGCAGTGCAACCAGGGGCTCTGGGGCCAACGTCCTGACTTTC. Translated: CSATRGSGANVLTF.

This chain links TRBV20-1 with TRBJ2-1; 7 bases agree with TRBD2. The J segment lost 0 bases and the V segment lost 3 bases, leaving 26 bases of the junction unmatched. This CDR3 has 22 amino acids. Germline V gene sequence: CDR1 DFQATT, CDR2 SNEGSKA (reference sequence). Written as DNA, the CDR3 is TGCAGTGCTAGGTTGGCGGGGGAGCGATCCACTCTTTCTAAGAGCTCCTACAATGAGCAGTTCTTC. Its translation: CSARLAGERSTLSKSSYNEQFF.

In DNA, the CDR3 is TGTGCCAGCAGTTTCCCCAGCGGGGGGCAAGAGACCCAGTACTTC. Translated: CASSFPSGGQETQYF. The chain carries TRBV12-3 or TRBV12-4 and TRBJ2-5; TRBD2 agrees at 9 bases. Unmatched junction bases numbered 4, after V lost 3 bases and J lost 2 bases. This CDR3 is 15 amino acids long.

This clonotype was counted only a few times. V usage is TRBV7-2 and J usage is TRBJ2-2; possible D gene TRBD1, 7 bases. The V end was cut by 5 bases, the J end by 9 bases, with 16 bases between. Germline V gene data show CDR1 as SGHTA and CDR2 as FQGNSA. CDR3 length: 14 residues. The CDR3 DNA sequence: TGTGCCAGCAGCATAAGACAGGGAGGCAGGGAGCTGTTTTTT. It specifies CASSIRQGGRELFF.

The genes are TRBV4-3 and TRBJ2-2; D is unresolved. The V and J ends lost 1 base and 1 base respectively, with 4 bases between them. Germline-derived CDR1 and CDR2 are LGHNA and YSLEER. This CDR3 is 14 amino acids long. The CDR3 DNA is TGCGCCAGCAGCCAAGCCCAGAACACCGGGGAGCTGTTTTTT. Its translation: CASSQAQNTGELFF.

The chain is built from TRBV20-1 and TRBJ1-2; 7 nucleotides agree with TRBD1. CDR1 is DFQATT and CDR2 is SNEGSKA in the germline V gene (reference sequence). This CDR3 has 13 amino acids. V trimming: 6 bases; J trimming: 0 bases; junction bases outside the gene matches: 4. The CDR3 DNA is TGCAGTGCCGCAGACAGGGCTAACTATGGCTACACCTTC. Translated: CSAADRANYGYTF.

The rearrangement links TRBV3-1 to TRBJ1-2; D gene uncertain. This CDR3 has 14 amino acids. Germline V gene sequence: CDR1 LGHDT, CDR2 YNNKEL (reference sequence). V was pared by 3 bases and J by 0 bases, with 8 bases between. The CDR3 is CASSHGSPNYGYTF. DNA for the CDR3: TGTGCCAGCAGCCACGGCAGCCCTAACTATGGCTACACCTTC.

The chain uses TRBV11-2 and TRBJ2-3; D tentatively reads TRBD1 or TRBD2 (6 bases each). V was cut by 5 bases and J by 6 bases, with 30 bases left in between. Germline CDR1 reads SGHAT; CDR2 reads FQNNGV. This CDR3 is built from 19 residues. CDR3 DNA: TGTGCCAGCAGCGGATTTATAGGGTCGGGGACTTCGAGGGGGGATACGCAGTATTTT. Amino acids: CASSGFIGSGTSRGDTQYF.

CDR3 DNA: TGTGCCTGGAGTTCGGGTGTAGGGGGGTACACTGAAGCTTTCTTT. Protein sequence: CAWSSGVGGYTEAFF. The gene calls are TRBV30 and TRBJ1-1; tentative D call: TRBD1 (6 bases). The CDR3 has 15 residues. Germline CDR1 and CDR2: GTSNPN and SVGIG (reference sequence). V was cut by 2 bases and J by 3 bases, with 16 bases left in between.